Included here is one TCR beta chain sequence, with context. The data derive from a study of T cells in Graves' hyperthyroidism and ophthalmopathy. V dropped 4 bases and J dropped 5; count of bases not matched to a gene: 9. Germline V gene data show CDR1 as SGHAT and CDR2 as FQNNGV. CDR3 length: 15 amino acids. Amplified regions were TCR beta CDR3 sequences from RNA transcripts. The HTBI primer set was used in a first-round RT-PCR of the TCR CDR3. TCRdb processed the multiplex PCR reads anew with MiXCR; each CDR3 protein has one entry. The sample lists approximately 520,000 distinct CDR3 sequences; around 22% were seen once.

The sample comprised blood. The chain joins TRBV11-2 to TRBJ2-5; 8 bases are shared with TRBD1. The source is a woman aged 25 to 39 with Graves' ophthalmopathy. The CDR3 spells CASSSGQGPGETQYF. As DNA, the CDR3 is TGTGCCAGCAGCTCCGGACAGGGTCCGGGCGAGACCCAGTACTTC.